Each of the 26 T cell receptor beta chains below was sequenced from the same sample in a study of cytomegalovirus exposure and HLA in healthy donors. Use of 60 Vbeta and 13 Jbeta primers characterized the PCR. Method: immunoSEQ multiplex PCR; TCRdb's copy keeps in-frame clones and lacks some. The sample has 130,000 or so clones; 70% to 90% are singletons. The sample taken for sequencing was PBMCs. All receptors derive from a man aged 35 to 55 in good health and CMV-seronegative.

The V gene is TRBV4-3, the J gene TRBJ2-7; 15 bases line up with TRBD2. This CDR3 contains 15 residues. Losses at the gene ends were 3 bases for V and 4 bases for J; bases not matched to a gene: 1. CDR1 and CDR2 (germline): LGHNA, YSLEER. Written as DNA, the CDR3 is TGCGCCAGCAGCCAGGGGACTAGCGGGGGGTACGAGCAGTACTTC. Amino acid sequence: CASSQGTSGGYEQYF.

This rearrangement joins TRBV27 to TRBJ2-7, with 8 positions matching TRBD2. Per the germline V gene, CDR1 is MNHEY and CDR2 is SMNVEV (reference sequence). After removal of 5 bases from V and 6 bases from J, the junction contained 6 bases not matched to a gene. This CDR3 has 13 residues. The CDR3 loop is CASSPRGGAEQYF. The CDR3 region has the DNA TGTGCCAGCAGTCCTCGGGGGGGGGCCGAGCAGTACTTC.

The chain couples TRBV27 to TRBJ2-2, with TRBD2 matching 8 bases. CDR3 size: 18 residues. Trimming removed 4 bases from V and 0 bases from J; junction bases left unmatched: 10. Germline V gene sequence: CDR1 MNHEY, CDR2 SMNVEV (reference sequence). Here the CDR3 reads CASSSPPRGAPNTGELFF. In nucleotides, the CDR3 is TGTGCCAGCAGTTCGCCCCCGCGGGGGGCCCCGAACACCGGGGAGCTGTTTTTT.

This chain uses TRBV15 with TRBJ1-4, with D perhaps matching TRBD1 (5 bases). Germline lookup yields CDR1 LNHNV and CDR2 YYDKDF (reference sequence). This CDR3 spans 16 amino acids. V was clipped by 0 bases and J by 0 bases, with 8 bases between them. The CDR3 nucleotides read TGTGCCACCAGCAGAGATCAGGGCGCAACTAATGAAAAACTGTTTTTT. This translates into CATSRDQGATNEKLFF.

Of note for this clone: The same CDR3 can be traced to other DNA sequences in this sample. The genes are TRBV7-8 and TRBJ2-1, with D hard to call. Trimming removed 3 bases from V and 4 bases from J, with 19 bases in between. Germline lookup yields CDR1 SGHVS and CDR2 FQNEAQ. This CDR3 has 17 amino acids. CDR3 DNA sequence: TGTGCCAGCAGCTTCGCGGTGGCGCTACAATCTTACAATGAGCAGTTCTTC. This translates into CASSFAVALQSYNEQFF.

This sequence joins TRBV4-3 and TRBJ2-1; D might be TRBD2 (6 bases). The CDR3 has 16 amino acids. Between the trimmed V and J ends, which lost 0 bases and 1 base, there was a span of 10 bases. The germline CDR1 and CDR2 sequences are LGHNA and YSLEER. CDR3 amino acids: CASSQELALSYNEQFF. The CDR3 bases are TGCGCCAGCAGCCAAGAGCTAGCGTTGTCCTACAATGAGCAGTTCTTC.

There are a few counts of this clone. The chain carries TRBV9 and TRBJ2-3; 12 bases agree with TRBD2. Germline V gene data show CDR1 as SGDLS and CDR2 as YYNGEE. This CDR3 region has 17 residues. V shed 3 bases and J 4 bases; nucleotides not matched to a gene: 9. In nucleotides, the CDR3 is TGTGCCAGCAGCGGTCGAGGACTAGCGGGATTCCCAGATACGCAGTATTTT. Translating it yields CASSGRGLAGFPDTQYF.

The chain carries TRBV5-1 and TRBJ1-5; maybe TRBD1 (6 bases). Trimming cost V 2 bases and J 0 bases, with 9 bases left between them. From germline, CDR1 is SGHRS and CDR2 YFSETQ. The CDR3 length is 15 residues. Here the CDR3 reads CASSLQGYSNQPQHF. The CDR3 DNA is TGCGCCAGCAGCTTACAGGGCTATAGCAATCAGCCCCAGCATTTT.

The chain couples TRBV28 to TRBJ2-3; 9 bases line up with TRBD2. After removal of 7 bases from V and 4 bases from J, the junction contained 9 bases not matched to a gene. The CDR3 consists of 15 residues. Germline CDR1 is MDHEN and CDR2 is SYDVKM. The DNA for the CDR3 is TGTGCCAGCACCTCGGCGGGGGGGGCCCCAGATACGCAGTATTTT. Protein: CASTSAGGAPDTQYF.

This clone came up once. This chain joins TRBV7-2 and TRBJ2-2, with D possibly matching TRBD1 (5 bases). The CDR3 contains 14 residues. The V end was cut by 4 bases, the J end by 5 bases, with 11 bases between. Germline CDR1 and CDR2: SGHTA and FQGNSA. This CDR3 is CASSSRVMTGELFF. CDR3 nucleotides: TGTGCCAGCAGCTCCAGGGTAATGACCGGGGAGCTGTTTTTT.

The chain joins TRBV11-2 to TRBJ2-5; 7 nucleotides align to TRBD2. CDR3 size: 16 residues. The V gene end was trimmed by 3 bases and the J gene end by 1 base; junction bases not matched to a gene: 8. Germline lookup yields CDR1 SGHAT and CDR2 FQNNGV. The CDR3 DNA follows: TGTGCCAGCAGCTTGCTAACGGGGGGTCCCCAAGAGACCCAGTACTTC. Protein: CASSLLTGGPQETQYF.

The rearrangement joins TRBV27 to TRBJ2-7, with 7 bases that match TRBD1. The ends lost 2 bases at V and 7 bases at J; junction bases unmatched: 14. CDR1 is MNHEY, CDR2 SMNVEV, per germline (reference sequence). CDR3 size: 16 residues. For the CDR3, the DNA is TGTGCCAGCAGTTTAGGGCCACAGGGGAATTTGGGGGAGCAGTACTTC. Amino acid sequence: CASSLGPQGNLGEQYF.

This clone turned up a few times. The chain joins TRBV2 to TRBJ1-6; 7 nucleotides agree with TRBD1. CDR1 SNHLY and CDR2 FYNNEI come from the germline V gene. The CDR3 is 14 amino acids. V lost 7 bases, J lost 7 bases, and 7 bases stayed unmatched. The CDR3 DNA follows: TGTGCCAGCACCTGGGACAGCCAAAATTCACCCCTCCACTTT. As protein: CASTWDSQNSPLHF.

The chain links TRBV21-1 to TRBJ1-2. TRBV21-1 is a pseudogene. The length of the CDR3 is 16 residues. The CDR3 DNA reads TGTGCCAGCAGAGAAAAATGGGGGGGCCGGGCCTATGGCTACACCTTC. Amino acid sequence: CASREKWGGRAYGYTF.

The chain joins TRBV10-3 to TRBJ1-2, with TRBD1 identical over 9 bases. There are 12 residues in the CDR3. After removal of 8 bases from V and 7 bases from J, the junction contained 5 bases not matched to a gene. The germline gives CDR1 ENHRY, CDR2 SYGVKD. As DNA, the CDR3 is TGTGCCATCGGGACAGGGATGGGTGGCTACACCTTC. Amino acid sequence: CAIGTGMGGYTF.

The V gene is TRBV6-6, the J gene TRBJ2-3, with D perhaps TRBD2 (6 bases). The CDR3 loop spans 16 amino acids. Germline V gene sequence: CDR1 MNHNY, CDR2 SVGAGI (reference sequence). V was pared by 2 bases and J by 2 bases, with 14 bases between. CDR3 coding DNA: TGTGCCAGCAGTTACGCGGCTAGCGAGAACACAGATACGCAGTATTTT. Protein sequence: CASSYAASENTDTQYF.

This clone was picked up a small number of times. This chain joins TRBV29-1 and TRBJ1-3, with 7 bases aligning to TRBD1. CDR3 length: 15 amino acids. Germline V lookup: CDR1 SQVTM, CDR2 ANQGSEA. Trimming at V came to 4 bases and at J to 0 bases, leaving 6 bases not matched to a gene. The CDR3 region is CSVGGTVSSGNTIYF. DNA of the CDR3: TGCAGCGTTGGTGGGACAGTCTCCTCTGGAAACACCATATATTTT.

As for this clone: A junction boundary mismatches the germline segment, possibly from a read error. Other DNA sequences within the sample encode an identical CDR3. This sequence joins TRBV6-5 and TRBJ2-3, with D perhaps matching TRBD1 (6 bases). The CDR3 is made up of 14 amino acids. From germline, CDR1 is MNHEY and CDR2 SVGAGI. The DNA of the CDR3 is TGTGCCAGCAGAGCCGGGACAATCACAGATACACAGTATTTT. Protein sequence: CASRAGTITDTQYF.

The chain couples TRBV4-1 to TRBJ1-4, with 9 bases identical to TRBD1. CDR3 length: 18 amino acids. Germline V gene sequence: CDR1 MGHRA, CDR2 YSYEKL. Trimming took 4 bases from V and 3 from J; bases not matched to a gene: 12. The CDR3 nucleotides read TGCGCCAGCAGCCGCCCCCGGGACAGGGAGAGGCCTAATGAAAAACTGTTTTTT. Amino acid sequence: CASSRPRDRERPNEKLFF.

This chain uses TRBV5-1 with TRBJ2-7; 7 bases align to TRBD2. The CDR3 loop spans 14 amino acids. V lost 4 bases, J lost 4 bases, and 8 bases stayed unmatched. Germline V lookup: CDR1 SGHRS, CDR2 YFSETQ. As DNA, the CDR3 is TGCGCCAGCAGCCAAGGACTAGTTAGTTACGAGCAGTACTTC. Amino acids: CASSQGLVSYEQYF.

The chain combines TRBV6-5 with TRBJ1-4, with 7 positions matching TRBD1. Trimming cost V 10 bases and J 7 bases; bases outside gene matches: 9. CDR1 is MNHEY and CDR2 is SVGAGI in the germline V gene. The CDR3 consists of 13 residues. The CDR3 region has the DNA TGTGCCACCAACGACAGGGTCAGTGAAAAACTGTTTTTT. Amino acids: CATNDRVSEKLFF.

This chain uses TRBV28 with TRBJ2-1; 7 bases match TRBD1. V shed 5 bases and J 5 bases; nucleotides not matched to a gene: 9. Germline lookup yields CDR1 MDHEN and CDR2 SYDVKM. The CDR3 has 15 amino acids. The CDR3 spells CASSRPGQLNNEQFF. CDR3 nucleotides: TGTGCCAGCAGTAGACCGGGACAGCTAAACAATGAGCAGTTCTTC.

The chain links TRBV9 to TRBJ2-7; D is possibly TRBD1 (6 bases). CDR3 size: 13 residues. CDR1 and CDR2 from the germline V gene are SGDLS and YYNGEE. V lost 3 bases to trimming and J lost 9 bases, with 16 bases between them. CDR3 loop: CASSGETGPVQYF. The CDR3 bases are TGTGCCAGCAGCGGAGAAACAGGGCCAGTGCAGTACTTC.

This chain connects TRBV28 to TRBJ2-1; perhaps TRBD1 as D (6 bases). Trimming removed 4 bases from V and 0 bases from J, with 13 bases in between. This CDR3 is 16 amino acids long. The germline V gene encodes CDR1 MDHEN and CDR2 SYDVKM. In DNA, the CDR3 is TGTGCCAGCAGTTCCCGGGACATTTACTCCTACAATGAGCAGTTCTTC. Translation: CASSSRDIYSYNEQFF.

This clone appeared once. V and J are TRBV19 and TRBJ2-7; 12 positions agree with TRBD1. Germline CDR1 and CDR2: LNHDA and SQIVND (reference sequence). The CDR3 runs 14 residues. With 7 bases clipped from V and 2 bases from J, the junction kept 3 bases outside the gene matches. The CDR3 is CASMGQGATYEQYF. CDR3 coding DNA: TGTGCCAGTATGGGACAGGGGGCCACCTACGAGCAGTACTTC.

This chain links TRBV11-2 with TRBJ2-7; TRBD1 matches at 7 bases. The CDR3 contains 18 residues. V was clipped by 5 bases and J by 1 base; unmatched bases: 17. Per the germline V gene, CDR1 is SGHAT and CDR2 is FQNNGV. Here the CDR3 DNA reads TGTGCCAGCAGCGCCCCCGGGACAGCCAGGGTGGGGTCCTACGAGCAGTACTTC. Its protein is CASSAPGTARVGSYEQYF.